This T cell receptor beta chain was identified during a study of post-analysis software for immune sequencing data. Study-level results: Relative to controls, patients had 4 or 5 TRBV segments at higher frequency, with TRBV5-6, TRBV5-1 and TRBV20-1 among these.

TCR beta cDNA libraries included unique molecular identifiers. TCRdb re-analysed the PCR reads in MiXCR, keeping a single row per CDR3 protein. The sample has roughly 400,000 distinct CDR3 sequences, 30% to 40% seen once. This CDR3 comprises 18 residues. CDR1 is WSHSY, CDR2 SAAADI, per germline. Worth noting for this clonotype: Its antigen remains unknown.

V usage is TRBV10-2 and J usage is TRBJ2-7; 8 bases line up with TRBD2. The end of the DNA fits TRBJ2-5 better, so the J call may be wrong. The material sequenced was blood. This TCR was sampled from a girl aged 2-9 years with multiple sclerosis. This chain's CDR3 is CASSEGGLEIRKGETQYF. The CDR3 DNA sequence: TGCGCCAGCAGTGAAGGGGGACTAGAAATAAGGAAGGGAGAGACCCAGTACTTC.